This entry lists 7 T cell receptor beta chains sequenced from one sample in a study of blood T cell repertoires in COVID-19. Method: immunoSEQ multiplex PCR; TCRdb's copy keeps in-frame clones and lacks some. The sample lists about half a million clones; roughly nine tenths were seen once. Sequenced input: peripheral blood. The receptors come from a man between 18 and 29 years old with COVID-19, enrolled during active disease.

This clone occurred once. The V and J genes are TRBV19 and TRBJ1-5; TRBD1 agrees at 7 bases. The germline CDR1 and CDR2 sequences are LNHDA and SQIVND (reference sequence). V lost 6 bases, J lost 4 bases, and 6 bases stayed unmatched. This CDR3 has 14 residues. CDR3 in DNA: TGTGCCAGTAGCGGCAGGGGGTCAAATCAGCCCCAGCATTTT. Its protein is CASSGRGSNQPQHF.

This clone was seen once. The chain combines TRBV2 with TRBJ2-3; 8 bases fit TRBD2. V trimming: 7 bases; J trimming: 5 bases; junction bases outside the gene matches: 2. This CDR3 spans 12 amino acids. Germline assignment: CDR1 SNHLY and CDR2 FYNNEI. The CDR3 protein is CASTLAGDTQYF. CDR3 nucleotide sequence: TGTGCCAGCACCCTAGCGGGAGATACGCAGTATTTT. The full variable domain, in which reference TRBV2 and TRBJ2-3 provide the parts outside the CDR3, is EPEVTQTPSHQVTQMGQEVILRCVPISNHLYFYWYRQILGQKVEFLVSFYNNEISEKSEIFDDQFSVERPDGSNFTLKIRSTKLEDSAMYFCASTLAGDTQYFGPGTRLTVL.

The chain employs TRBV10-2 and TRBJ1-2, with a weak D call TRBD1 (6 bases). Trimming cost V 0 bases and J 5 bases, with 10 bases left between them. CDR3 length: 14 amino acids. Germline CDR1 WSHSY, CDR2 SAAADI. CDR3 DNA: TGCGCCAGCAGTGAGTCGGGGCAGGGGTATGGCTACACCTTC. Protein product: CASSESGQGYGYTF.

The rearrangement joins TRBV11-3 to TRBJ2-7, with 8 bases fitting TRBD1. Germline V gene data show CDR1 as SGHNT and CDR2 as YENEEA. V was pared by 2 bases and J by 3 bases, with 6 bases of the junction left unmatched. The CDR3 runs to 15 residues. CDR3 amino acids: CASSLSPGQGYEQYF. The CDR3 DNA is TGTGCCAGCAGCTTATCCCCTGGACAGGGCTACGAGCAGTACTTC.

J is TRBJ2-1 and V is TRBV14, with TRBD1 matching 7 bases. After removal of 6 bases from V and 4 bases from J, the junction contained 6 bases not matched to a gene. Looked up from germline, CDR1 is SGHDN and CDR2 is FVKESK. The CDR3 covers 14 residues. CDR3: CASRETGLYNEQFF. DNA for the CDR3: TGTGCCAGCAGGGAGACAGGGCTTTACAATGAGCAGTTCTTC. The whole variable domain, remainder taken from reference TRBV14 and TRBJ2-1, is EAGVTQFPSHSVIEKGQTVTLRCDPISGHDNLYWYRRVMGKEIKFLLHFVKESKQDESGMPNNRFLAERTGGTYSTLKVQPAELEDSGVYFCASRETGLYNEQFFGPGTRLTVL.

The chain employs TRBV6-5 and TRBJ2-6, with no clear D. This CDR3 is built from 14 residues. V was cut by 5 bases and J by 2 bases, with 7 bases left in between. Looked up from germline, CDR1 is MNHEY and CDR2 is SVGAGI. In DNA, the CDR3 is TGTGCCAGCAGTAGATCAGCTGGGGCCAACGTCCTGACTTTC. This sequence encodes CASSRSAGANVLTF.

The CDR3 sequence is CASSSRLGSGTDTQYF. The CDR3, as DNA: TGTGCCAGCAGCTCAAGATTGGGGAGCGGCACAGATACGCAGTATTTT. The V gene is TRBV7-3, the J gene TRBJ2-3; TRBD2 is a possible D gene (5 bases). V lost 4 bases and J 1 base, leaving 15 bases between the germline ends. Germline V gene sequence: CDR1 SGHTA, CDR2 FQGTGA. CDR3 length equals 16 residues.